This T cell receptor (beta chain) emerged from a study of neurological immune-mediated disorders. Using its own MiXCR run on the 5' RACE reads, TCRdb lists one record per CDR3 protein. The data contain under 75,000 distinct CDR3 sequences, 3% to 4% of them seen just once; the ten biggest clones take up about 7%. The unsorted libraries originated from 2 million PBMCs kept at -80 C. The CDR3 covers 13 residues. Germline V gene sequence: CDR1 SGHAT, CDR2 FQNNGV. V dropped 5 bases and J dropped 3 bases, with 8 bases sitting between them. This clonotype was observed a few times. The target antigen is unknown. Study-wide points: The absence of any CDR3 amino acid sequence shared by expanded clones across subjects suggests that repertoires were private in all groups.

The source material was PBMCs. The clonotype comes from a woman aged 55-70 years with multiple sclerosis. The gene calls are TRBV11-2 and TRBJ1-5; D gene uncertain. This chain's CDR3 is CASSADPNQPQHF. The DNA of the CDR3 is TGTGCCAGCAGCGCGGACCCCAATCAGCCCCAGCATTTT.